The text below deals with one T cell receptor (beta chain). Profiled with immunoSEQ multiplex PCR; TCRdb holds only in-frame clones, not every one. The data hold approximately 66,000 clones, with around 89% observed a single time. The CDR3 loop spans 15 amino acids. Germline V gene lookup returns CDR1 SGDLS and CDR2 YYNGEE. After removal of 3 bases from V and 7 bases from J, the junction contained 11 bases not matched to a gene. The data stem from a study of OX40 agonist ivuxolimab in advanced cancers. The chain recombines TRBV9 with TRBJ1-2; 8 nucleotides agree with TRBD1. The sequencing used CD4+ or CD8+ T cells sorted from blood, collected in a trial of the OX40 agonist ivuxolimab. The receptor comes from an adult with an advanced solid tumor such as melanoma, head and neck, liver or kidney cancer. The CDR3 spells CASSAGQGRLGGYTF. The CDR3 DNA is TGTGCCAGCAGCGCTGGACAGGGAAGGTTGGGTGGCTACACCTTC.